Described below is a single TCR beta chain sequence and its context. Everyone who took part was roughly 18 to 89 years old, and they came from over 20 US areas. Cohorts were based on clinical histories the participants reported. This specimen belongs to a study of blood T cell repertoires in COVID-19. For the study at large: Whether acute or convalescent, the COVID-19 samples came from the United States, Italy and Spain.

Produced via immunoSEQ multiplex PCR; TCRdb's table is partial and in-frame only. The repertoire holds fewer than 500,000 clones, with roughly 87% as singletons. CDR3 length: 16 amino acids. Per the germline V gene, CDR1 is SGHRS and CDR2 is YFSETQ. V shed 0 bases and J 4 bases; nucleotides not matched to a gene: 6. The sequence came from a woman aged 18 to 35 who had recovered from COVID-19. Sequencing input: PBMCs or T cells enriched from blood (not recorded which). J is TRBJ2-5 and V is TRBV5-1, with TRBD2 matching over 10 bases. The CDR3 region has the DNA TGCGCCAGCAGCTTGGCCCAAAGCGGGGGGGCAGAGACCCAGTACTTC. Translation gives CASSLAQSGGAETQYF.